The 20 T cell receptor beta chains reported below all come from one sample, sequenced in a study of blood T cell repertoires in COVID-19. Data came from immunoSEQ multiplex PCR; TCRdb stores just in-frame clones and leaves some out. The repertoire has over 70,000 clones, roughly three quarters of them found once; the top ten carry roughly 15%. The sequenced material came from peripheral blood. Source of these receptors: a man in his 70s with active or convalescent COVID-19.

The genes are TRBV19 and TRBJ1-1; D gene unclear. Trimming removed 0 bases from V and 1 base from J, with 9 bases in between. There are 15 residues in the CDR3. Germline lookup yields CDR1 LNHDA and CDR2 SQIVND (reference sequence). The CDR3 region has the DNA TGTGCCAGTAGTATAGATCTTCTAACGAACACTGAAGCTTTCTTT. Translating gives CASSIDLLTNTEAFF.

The chain carries TRBV10-3 and TRBJ1-6; TRBD1 matches at 8 bases. The CDR3 loop spans 13 amino acids. Per germline, CDR1 ENHRY and CDR2 SYGVKD. V trimming: 10 bases; J trimming: 7 bases; junction bases outside the gene matches: 6. The CDR3 reads CATGQGENSPLHF. CDR3 bases: TGTGCCACCGGACAGGGTGAGAATTCACCCCTCCACTTT.

The chain carries TRBV9 and TRBJ2-3; D might be TRBD1 (5 bases). The CDR3 is made up of 14 amino acids. The ends were cut back, 0 bases at V and 2 bases at J, with 7 bases in the middle. The germline V gene encodes CDR1 SGDLS and CDR2 YYNGEE. CDR3 protein: CASSVVGATDTQYF. In nucleotides, the CDR3 is TGTGCCAGCAGCGTAGTAGGGGCCACAGATACGCAGTATTTT.

This clone showed up just a few times. The chain employs TRBV5-4 and TRBJ2-2; TRBD1 matches 9 bases. Per germline, CDR1 SGHNT and CDR2 YYREEE (reference sequence). Trimming took 2 bases from V and 3 from J; bases not matched to a gene: 5. The CDR3 spans 16 residues. For the CDR3, the DNA is TGTGCCAGCAGCTTAAAGAGGACAGGGGACACCGGGGAGCTGTTTTTT. This sequence encodes CASSLKRTGDTGELFF.

In its sample, this clone was seen a few times. The genes are TRBV12-3 or TRBV12-4 and TRBJ1-2; weak D call: TRBD1 (5 bases). CDR3 length equals 13 residues. V lost 3 bases and J lost 4, with 9 bases in between. The CDR3 sequence is CASSLAGPYGYTF. DNA of the CDR3: TGTGCCAGCAGTTTGGCAGGGCCCTATGGCTACACCTTC.

There are a few counts of this clone. The chain employs TRBV5-4 and TRBJ2-1, with D possibly matching TRBD2 (6 bases). V lost 0 bases to trimming and J lost 9 bases, with 16 bases between them. Germline V gene lookup returns CDR1 SGHNT and CDR2 YYREEE (reference sequence). The CDR3 spans 15 residues. The CDR3 DNA follows: TGTGCCAGCAGCTTGGGCGGGGCCTACAAGATTGAGCAGTTCTTC. It translates to CASSLGGAYKIEQFF.

The genes are TRBV4-1 and TRBJ2-2; a weak D match, TRBD1 (6 bases). The CDR3 runs to 15 residues. Trimming took 3 bases from V and 7 from J, leaving 15 bases between them. Germline loops: CDR1 MGHRA, CDR2 YSYEKL. The CDR3 loop reads CASSQPDRTGGELFF. CDR3 nucleotides: TGCGCCAGCAGCCAGCCTGACAGGACTGGCGGGGAGCTGTTTTTT.

This clone was seen only a few times. CDR3 sequence: CASSQGFTGDGYTF. CDR3 nucleotide sequence: TGTGCCAGCTCACAAGGTTTCACAGGCGATGGCTACACCTTC. The V and J genes are TRBV18 and TRBJ1-2; D is possibly TRBD1 (5 bases). The V gene lost 4 bases and the J gene lost 6 bases, with 15 bases spanning the gap. CDR1 is KGHSH, CDR2 LQKENI, per germline. The CDR3 consists of 14 residues. The full variable domain, its missing parts supplied by reference TRBV18 and TRBJ1-2, is NAGVMQNPRHLVRRRGQEARLRCSPMKGHSHVYWYRQLPEEGLKFMVYLQKENIIDESGMPKERFSAEFPKEGPSILRIQQVVRGDSAAYFCASSQGFTGDGYTFGSGTRLTVV.

The V gene is TRBV9, the J gene TRBJ2-5; D is ambiguous. The germline CDR1 and CDR2 sequences are SGDLS and YYNGEE. Trimming shortened V by 0 bases and J by 0 bases, and 9 bases separated the two germline ends. The CDR3 covers 15 residues. CDR3 DNA sequence: TGTGCCAGCAGCGTAGGTCAACAGAACCAAGAGACCCAGTACTTC. Its translation is CASSVGQQNQETQYF.

This clone was detected only a few times. The chain links TRBV11-3 to TRBJ2-1, with TRBD1 identical over 9 bases. Germline-derived CDR1 and CDR2 are SGHNT and YENEEA. The CDR3 has 14 amino acids. V trimming: 4 bases; J trimming: 7 bases; junction bases outside the gene matches: 5. As DNA, the CDR3 is TGTGCCAGCAGCTCACAGGGGGCGCAGAATGAGCAGTTCTTC. This gives the protein CASSSQGAQNEQFF. Drawing the rest from reference TRBV11-3 and TRBJ2-1, the complete variable domain is EAGVVQSPRYKIIEKKQPVAFWCNPISGHNTLYWYLQNLGQGPELLIRYENEEAVDDSQLPKDRFSAERLKGVDSTLKIQPAELGDSAVYLCASSSQGAQNEQFFGPGTRLTVL.

The chain recombines TRBV28 with TRBJ1-6; no reliable D call. The CDR3 covers 16 residues. V lost 7 bases and J lost 0, with 13 bases in between. The germline CDR1 and CDR2 sequences are MDHEN and SYDVKM. Here the CDR3 reads CASKFPGSSYNSPLHF. DNA of the CDR3: TGTGCCAGCAAGTTCCCGGGGAGCTCCTATAATTCACCCCTCCACTTT. Using reference TRBV28 and TRBJ1-6 for the parts outside the CDR3, the full variable domain is DVKVTQSSRYLVKRTGEKVFLECVQDMDHENMFWYRQDPGLGLRLIYFSYDVKMKEKGDIPEGYSVSREKKERFSLILESASTNQTSMYLCASKFPGSSYNSPLHFGNGTRLTVT.

This clone was found a few times. The chain links TRBV27 to TRBJ2-7, with 10 bases matching TRBD2. Germline loops: CDR1 MNHEY, CDR2 SMNVEV (reference sequence). The CDR3 is made up of 15 amino acids. With V trimmed by 0 bases and J by 2 bases, 1 base remained unmatched. The CDR3 loop reads CASSLSLAGAYEQYF. DNA of the CDR3: TGTGCCAGCAGTTTATCCCTAGCGGGGGCCTACGAGCAGTACTTC.

This clone was picked up a small number of times. V gene TRBV6-1 combines with J gene TRBJ1-1, with D tentatively TRBD1 (5 bases). Trimming removed 0 bases at V and 6 bases at J, with 17 bases between. CDR1 is MNHNS, CDR2 SASEGT, per germline. CDR3 length: 16 amino acids. The DNA for the CDR3 is TGTGCCAGCAGTGAAGCCGATCCAGGGTGGTTCGCTGAAGCTTTCTTT. It is translated as CASSEADPGWFAEAFF.

The CDR3 reads CASSYFTRRLYGYTF. The CDR3 nucleotides read TGTGCCAGCAGTTACTTTACGAGGAGGTTATATGGCTACACCTTC. The chain recombines TRBV6-2 or TRBV6-3 with TRBJ1-2; D is uncertain. CDR1 and CDR2 (germline): MNHEY, SVGEGT. This CDR3 has 15 residues. V was cut by 1 base and J by 5 bases, with 14 bases left in between.

This rearrangement joins TRBV28 to TRBJ1-2; 9 bases map to TRBD1. The CDR3 consists of 14 residues. Germline CDR1 and CDR2: MDHEN and SYDVKM. V shed 3 bases, J shed 8 bases, and the junction held 7 bases outside the gene matches. CDR3 nucleotide sequence: TGTGCCAGCAGTTTTCCCGTGACAGGGGGAGGCTACACCTTC. It specifies CASSFPVTGGGYTF.

The rearrangement uses TRBV13 and TRBJ1-2; 7 bases match TRBD1. The V gene's germline CDR1 is PRHDT and CDR2 FYEKMQ (reference sequence). The V gene end was trimmed by 4 bases and the J gene end by 4 bases; junction bases not matched to a gene: 6. This CDR3 region has 14 residues. The CDR3 loop is CASSSPGQAYGYTF. The CDR3 DNA follows: TGTGCCAGCAGCTCTCCAGGACAGGCCTATGGCTACACCTTC.

The chain uses TRBV28 and TRBJ2-1; 10 bases line up with TRBD2. CDR3 length equals 15 residues. The V and J ends lost 6 bases and 15 bases, in that order; junction bases with no gene match: 17. From germline, CDR1 is MDHEN and CDR2 SYDVKM. CDR3: CASRTSGTRGFETFF. CDR3 bases: TGTGCCAGCAGAACTAGCGGGACCCGGGGGTTCGAAACGTTCTTC.

The count of this clone is one. This chain links TRBV20-1 with TRBJ2-4; possible D gene TRBD1, 7 bases. The CDR3 covers 16 residues. Germline CDR1 DFQATT, CDR2 SNEGSKA (reference sequence). V dropped 3 bases and J dropped 0 bases, with 15 bases sitting between them. The CDR3 nucleotides are TGCAGTGCTAGTTCGACAGGGACTCTAGCCAAAAACATTCAGTACTTC. Its translation: CSASSTGTLAKNIQYF.

The chain is built from TRBV20-1 and TRBJ1-2; D not certain. CDR1 and CDR2 from the germline V gene are DFQATT and SNEGSKA (reference sequence). The CDR3 spans 12 residues. Between the trimmed V and J ends, which lost 3 bases and 8 bases, there was a span of 13 bases. The CDR3: CSASEGSGGYTF. CDR3 DNA sequence: TGCAGTGCTAGTGAGGGCTCGGGGGGCTACACCTTC.

This chain connects TRBV6-1 to TRBJ1-2; no definite D call. Trimming took off 1 base at V and 3 bases at J, with 9 bases between the two ends. Germline CDR1 is MNHNS and CDR2 is SASEGT. CDR3 length equals 14 residues. The CDR3 coding sequence is TGTGCCAGCAGTGAAGGGCACGGAGACTATGGCTACACCTTC. This gives the protein CASSEGHGDYGYTF.